This T cell receptor beta chain is from a study of response to subunit inactivated influenza vaccine. One entry per CDR3 protein results from TCRdb running MiXCR on the RT-PCR reads. The top ten hold about a tenth of the sample, which has approximately 300,000 distinct CDR3 sequences, approximately 20% seen once. About this clonotype itself: Its antigen remains unidentified.

CDR1 and CDR2 (germline): SGHAT, FQNNGV. This CDR3 has 16 residues. Trimming stripped 1 base from V and 7 bases from J, with 18 bases between. Study outcomes and limitations: The authors put forward the suggestion that each seasonal influenza vaccination may bring in only a limited number of new T cells.

The clonotype originates from a man aged 50 to 69 who received an inactivated influenza vaccine. The V and J genes are TRBV11-2 and TRBJ2-3; D may match TRBD1 or TRBD2 (6 bases each). The specimen comprised PBMCs from blood, sampled less than 22 months after vaccination. CDR3 sequence: CASSLGLGGPIHTQYF. CDR3 DNA sequence: TGTGCCAGCAGCTTAGGGTTGGGGGGCCCAATTCATACGCAGTATTTT.